This T cell receptor (beta chain) was retrieved from a study of post-analysis software for immune sequencing data. V lost 0 bases to trimming and J lost 4 bases, with 14 bases between them. The CDR3 sequence is 15 residues long. Germline-derived CDR1 and CDR2 are DFQATT and SNEGSKA (reference sequence). Unique-molecular-identifier-tagged TCR beta cDNA libraries were used. The yield from roughly 1 to 10 million T cells was around 500,000 cDNA molecules in total. TCRdb passed the PCR reads through MiXCR, listing each CDR3 protein once. The sample has more than 500,000 distinct CDR3 sequences, 30% to 40% seen once. Study-level points and caveats: When patients were compared with controls, a handful of TRBV segments were more frequent, TRBV5-6, TRBV5-1 and TRBV20-1 among them. Controls had significantly higher normalized Chao1 diversity than multiple sclerosis patients.

This clonotype was seen once. Its target is unknown. This TCR was sampled from a girl aged 2-17 years with multiple sclerosis. This chain connects TRBV20-1 to TRBJ2-3; no clear D gene. The specimen sequenced was blood. The CDR3 DNA follows: TGCAGTGCTAGAGATAACCGGTTTTTCCCAGATACGCAGTATTTT. Translation: CSARDNRFFPDTQYF.